The 24 T cell receptor beta chains below come from one sample, sequenced in a study of blood T cell repertoires in COVID-19. The data were produced by immunoSEQ multiplex PCR, yet TCRdb's version contains in-frame clones alone and is incomplete. The sample yields over 85,000 clones, roughly 85% seen once. The sample taken for sequencing was peripheral blood. These receptors all stem from a woman of 80 years or more with active or convalescent COVID-19.

The CDR3 loop is CASSERGTDTQYF. For the CDR3, the DNA is TGCGCCAGCAGCGAGAGGGGCACAGATACGCAGTATTTT. The chain joins TRBV5-1 to TRBJ2-3; the D gene is possibly TRBD2 (5 bases). The CDR3 loop spans 13 amino acids. Germline-derived CDR1 and CDR2 are SGHRS and YFSETQ. The V end lost 4 bases, the J end lost 1 base, and 7 bases lay between the germline ends.

CDR3 nucleotide sequence: TGTGCCAGCAGTTCGCCGGGACAGGGGAGGTGGTCACCCCTCCACTTT. This sequence encodes CASSSPGQGRWSPLHF. The genes are TRBV28 and TRBJ1-6, with TRBD1 identical over 10 bases. Germline CDR1 reads MDHEN; CDR2 reads SYDVKM. The CDR3 covers 16 residues. The J segment lost 10 bases and the V segment lost 4 bases, leaving 10 bases of the junction unmatched. Full variable domain (remainder filled in from reference TRBV28 and TRBJ1-6): DVKVTQSSRYLVKRTGEKVFLECVQDMDHENMFWYRQDPGLGLRLIYFSYDVKMKEKGDIPEGYSVSREKKERFSLILESASTNQTSMYLCASSSPGQGRWSPLHFGNGTRLTVT.

This chain links TRBV9 with TRBJ1-1, with D unresolved. The CDR3 is made up of 15 amino acids. The V gene lost 4 bases and the J gene lost 5 bases, with 18 bases spanning the gap. CDR1 and CDR2 from the germline V gene are SGDLS and YYNGEE. CDR3 residues: CASSPTDGRGTEAFF. The DNA for the CDR3 is TGTGCCAGCAGCCCGACGGACGGCCGGGGAACTGAAGCTTTCTTT.

The V gene is TRBV28, the J gene TRBJ2-1; TRBD2 aligns across 8 bases. The V and J ends lost 2 bases and 7 bases, in that order; junction bases with no gene match: 7. The CDR3 totals 15 residues. Germline loops: CDR1 MDHEN, CDR2 SYDVKM. The CDR3 is CASSLGSGSGNEQFF. The DNA for the CDR3 is TGTGCCAGCAGTTTAGGAAGCGGGAGCGGTAATGAGCAGTTCTTC.

The rearrangement joins TRBV12-3 or TRBV12-4 to TRBJ2-3, with TRBD1 matching 9 bases. V shed 2 bases and J 14 bases; nucleotides not matched to a gene: 8. CDR3 size: 13 residues. The CDR3 DNA sequence: TGTGCCAGCAGTTTAAATCAGGGGACAGGGCGGTATTTT. It specifies CASSLNQGTGRYF.

J is TRBJ2-7 and V is TRBV5-4; 13 bases line up with TRBD2. The ends lost 3 bases at V and 4 bases at J; junction bases unmatched: 7. Germline V gene sequence: CDR1 SGHNT, CDR2 YYREEE (reference sequence). CDR3 length: 16 residues. As DNA, the CDR3 is TGTGCCAGCAGCTATGGACTAGCGGGAGATTTTTACGAGCAGTACTTC. As protein: CASSYGLAGDFYEQYF.

The chain links TRBV10-2 to TRBJ1-4, with D hard to call. The V and J ends lost 6 bases and 0 bases respectively, with 8 bases between them. CDR1 and CDR2 (germline): WSHSY, SAAADI. This CDR3 is 14 amino acids long. CDR3 coding DNA: TGCGCCAGCAGGCTTGCGACAACTAATGAAAAACTGTTTTTT. This translates into CASRLATTNEKLFF.

The gene calls are TRBV5-4 and TRBJ2-7; D may be TRBD1 (7 bases). Germline CDR1 SGHNT, CDR2 YYREEE (reference sequence). V lost 4 bases to trimming and J lost 5 bases, with 19 bases between them. This CDR3 contains 15 residues. CDR3 in DNA: TGTGCCAGCAGCCCAGGGGGGACAGCCCTAGACGAGCAGTACTTC. Protein product: CASSPGGTALDEQYF.

This clone has ten or more counts. The chain links TRBV27 to TRBJ2-1, with D tentatively TRBD1 (6 bases). The germline V gene encodes CDR1 MNHEY and CDR2 SMNVEV (reference sequence). This CDR3 contains 14 residues. V was shortened by 3 bases and J by 7 bases, with 13 bases between the two germline ends. The CDR3 sequence is CASSFRRGGNEQFF. In nucleotides, the CDR3 is TGTGCCAGCAGTTTCAGGAGAGGGGGTAATGAGCAGTTCTTC.

The V call is TRBV29-1, the J call TRBJ2-7; TRBD1 matches at 7 bases. The CDR3 has 13 residues. Germline CDR1 is SQVTM and CDR2 is ANQGSEA. The trim removed 6 bases at V and 1 base at J, leaving 6 bases unmatched. DNA of the CDR3: TGCAGCGTCGGGACAGTGGGATCCTACGAGCAGTACTTC. Protein product: CSVGTVGSYEQYF.

The chain is built from TRBV3-1 (or the pseudogene TRBV3-2) and TRBJ1-5, with D possibly matching TRBD1 (6 bases). Germline CDR1 and CDR2: LGHDT and YNNKEL (reference sequence). Trimming shortened V by 1 base and J by 4 bases, and 11 bases separated the two germline ends. The CDR3 length is 15 residues. CDR3 loop: CASSQGRGANQPQHF. CDR3 in DNA: TGTGCCAGCAGCCAAGGCCGGGGGGCGAATCAGCCCCAGCATTTT.

This clone was detected a few times. V is TRBV19 and J is TRBJ1-5; tentative D call: TRBD1 (6 bases). Germline V lookup: CDR1 LNHDA, CDR2 SQIVND (reference sequence). Trimming left V 3 bases short and J 0 bases short, with 9 bases between. The CDR3 is made up of 15 amino acids. Written as DNA, the CDR3 is TGTGCCAGTAGTATCAACAGGGATAGCAATCAGCCCCAGCATTTT. Its translation is CASSINRDSNQPQHF.

This clone was counted between two and nine times. This chain joins TRBV3-1 (or the pseudogene TRBV3-2) and TRBJ2-1, with TRBD2 matching 11 bases. V dropped 1 base and J dropped 4; count of bases not matched to a gene: 3. This CDR3 has 16 residues. CDR1 and CDR2 (germline): LGHDT, YNNKEL (reference sequence). CDR3 in DNA: TGTGCCAGCAGCCAAGTAACTAGCGGGGGATACAATGAGCAGTTCTTC. Translating gives CASSQVTSGGYNEQFF.

The gene calls are TRBV5-1 and TRBJ2-7, with 8 bases identical to TRBD2. The CDR3 length is 14 residues. The germline V gene encodes CDR1 SGHRS and CDR2 YFSETQ. V shed 4 bases, J shed 0 bases, and the junction held 3 bases outside the gene matches. The CDR3 here is CASSPGLASYEQYF. DNA of the CDR3: TGCGCCAGCAGCCCAGGACTAGCCTCCTACGAGCAGTACTTC. Full variable domain (missing parts from reference TRBV5-1 and TRBJ2-7): KAGVTQTPRYLIKTRGQQVTLSCSPISGHRSVSWYQQTPGQGLQFLFEYFSETQRNKGNFPGRFSGRQFSNSRSEMNVSTLELGDSALYLCASSPGLASYEQYFGPGTRLTVT.

This clone appeared once. This chain uses TRBV28 with TRBJ1-2; no clear D. CDR1 is MDHEN, CDR2 SYDVKM, per germline. V gave up 3 bases and J gave up 8 bases, with 13 bases separating them. The CDR3 contains 13 residues. The CDR3 bases are TGTGCCAGCAGTTTGGCGCGGGGTGACGGCTACACCTTC. Residues: CASSLARGDGYTF.

This rearrangement joins TRBV2 to TRBJ1-1, with 8 bases identical to TRBD1. The ends lost 8 bases at V and 1 base at J; junction bases unmatched: 9. Germline CDR1 SNHLY, CDR2 FYNNEI. This CDR3 is built from 15 residues. CDR3 sequence: CASVPNRGRNTEAFF. Here the CDR3 DNA reads TGTGCCAGCGTACCTAACAGGGGGAGGAACACTGAAGCTTTCTTT.

The gene calls are TRBV30 and TRBJ2-5; 15 bases are a match to TRBD2. Losses at the gene ends were 4 bases for V and 4 bases for J; bases not matched to a gene: 7. CDR1 GTSNPN and CDR2 SVGIG come from the germline V gene (reference sequence). CDR3 length: 16 amino acids. The CDR3 sequence: CAWTRGLAGGIETQYF. CDR3 DNA sequence: TGTGCCTGGACAAGGGGACTAGCGGGAGGAATAGAGACCCAGTACTTC.

This clone was observed a handful of times. The chain joins TRBV7-3 to TRBJ2-1; TRBD1 aligns across 9 bases. The trim removed 6 bases at V and 8 bases at J, leaving 2 bases unmatched. CDR1 is SGHTA and CDR2 is FQGTGA in the germline V gene. The CDR3 totals 12 residues. Here the CDR3 reads CASRDRGDEQFF. CDR3 DNA: TGTGCCAGCAGGGACAGGGGCGATGAGCAGTTCTTC.

The V gene is TRBV29-1, the J gene TRBJ1-1; the match to TRBD1 covers 7 bases. Trimming took 3 bases from V and 5 from J; bases not matched to a gene: 6. CDR1 is SQVTM, CDR2 ANQGSEA, per germline. The length of the CDR3 is 13 residues. The CDR3 spells CSVEYRGGTEAFF. The CDR3 DNA reads TGCAGCGTTGAGTACAGGGGTGGGACTGAAGCTTTCTTT.

J is TRBJ2-7 and V is TRBV7-2, with 8 positions matching TRBD2. CDR3 length: 14 residues. The germline CDR1 and CDR2 sequences are SGHTA and FQGNSA. The J segment lost 3 bases and the V segment lost 5 bases, leaving 6 bases of the junction unmatched. In nucleotides, the CDR3 is TGTGCCAGCAGCCTGAGCGGGGGAGTCTACGAGCAGTACTTC. It codes for CASSLSGGVYEQYF.

The chain recombines TRBV6-5 with TRBJ2-3, with a weak D call TRBD1 (6 bases). The CDR3 has 14 amino acids. Germline loops: CDR1 MNHEY, CDR2 SVGAGI. V lost 6 bases and J lost 4, with 14 bases in between. CDR3 amino acids: CASRRGRGPDTQYF. The DNA of the CDR3 is TGTGCCAGCAGGAGAGGCAGGGGTCCAGATACGCAGTATTTT.

The chain combines TRBV7-6 with TRBJ1-2, with 7 bases aligning to TRBD1. CDR3 length equals 13 residues. V lost 5 bases, J lost 2 bases, and 2 bases stayed unmatched. The germline CDR1 and CDR2 sequences are SGHVS and FNYEAQ. This CDR3 reads CASSQGENYGYTF. CDR3 in DNA: TGTGCCAGCAGCCAGGGGGAGAACTATGGCTACACCTTC.

The CDR3 bases are TGTGCCAGCAGTTTTGGGGGAGGGGAGACCCAGTACTTC. This sequence encodes CASSFGGGETQYF. The rearrangement uses TRBV27 and TRBJ2-5; 7 bases match TRBD2. J lost 5 bases, V lost 3 bases, and 3 bases had no gene match. This CDR3 contains 13 residues. Germline V gene data show CDR1 as MNHEY and CDR2 as SMNVEV (reference sequence).

The rearrangement links TRBV30 to TRBJ2-5, with D possibly TRBD1 on 5 matching bases. CDR3 size: 13 residues. V lost 0 bases and J 7 bases, leaving 12 bases between the germline ends. CDR1 and CDR2 (germline): GTSNPN, SVGIG (reference sequence). The CDR3 nucleotides read TGTGCCTGGAGTGTATTTGGTCAGGGGACCCAGTACTTC. It is translated as CAWSVFGQGTQYF.